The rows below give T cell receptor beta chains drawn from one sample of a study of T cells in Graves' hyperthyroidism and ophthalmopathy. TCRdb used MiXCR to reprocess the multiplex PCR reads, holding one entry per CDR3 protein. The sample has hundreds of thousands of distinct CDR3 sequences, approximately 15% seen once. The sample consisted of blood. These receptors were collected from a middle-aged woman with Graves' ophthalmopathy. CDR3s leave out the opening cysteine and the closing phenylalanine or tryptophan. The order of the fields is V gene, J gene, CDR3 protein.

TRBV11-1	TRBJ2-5	ASSRSRFGETQY
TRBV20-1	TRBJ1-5	SARVGGASNQPQH
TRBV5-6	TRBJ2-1	ASSLRDRYNEQF
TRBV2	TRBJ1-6	ASSGTPPINNSPLH
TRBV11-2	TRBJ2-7	ASSLGLAGVAHEQY
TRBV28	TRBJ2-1	VSRSATNSYNEQF
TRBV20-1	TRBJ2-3	SARSSGATSTDTQY
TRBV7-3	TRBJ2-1	ASSLRGGASGTEQF
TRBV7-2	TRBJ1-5	ASSLRADRVMDQPQH
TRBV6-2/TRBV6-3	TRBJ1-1	ASSLQGASNTEAF
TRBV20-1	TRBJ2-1	SARDPRRYNEQF
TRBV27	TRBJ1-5	ASSLGVHQPQH
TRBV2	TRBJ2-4	ASTPSLAKNIQY
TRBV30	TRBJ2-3	AWKGNSADTQY
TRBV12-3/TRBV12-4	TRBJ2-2	ASSPHGGNTGELF
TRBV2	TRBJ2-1	ASTLARRINEQF
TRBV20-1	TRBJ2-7	SASRQGDVGEQY
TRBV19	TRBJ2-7	ASSIGGGQAYEQY
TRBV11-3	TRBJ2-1	ASSLSSWDEQF
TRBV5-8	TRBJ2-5	ASSFGYRDRGFTQY
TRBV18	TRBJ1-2	ASSPPAREYYGYT
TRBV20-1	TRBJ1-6	SARDRLGAGSPLH
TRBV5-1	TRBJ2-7	ASSLVASGRYEQY
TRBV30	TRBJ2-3	AWKDLGGSGTDTQY
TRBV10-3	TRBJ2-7	AISETGGDYEQY
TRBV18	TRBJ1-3	ASSPQEGLGNTIY
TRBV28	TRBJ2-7	ATGAVLAGGGYEQY
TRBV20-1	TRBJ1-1	SARTATNTEAF
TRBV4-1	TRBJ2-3	ASSTPSGVGTDTQY
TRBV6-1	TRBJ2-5	ASSENIAGGETQY
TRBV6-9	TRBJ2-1	ASSYPLRKLRTGPYNEQF
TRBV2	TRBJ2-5	ASSEGGASGEY
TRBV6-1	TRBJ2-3	ASSEALGDGSNTQY
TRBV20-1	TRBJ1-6	SARDRAINSPLH
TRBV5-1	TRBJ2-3	ASSLWTESTDTQY
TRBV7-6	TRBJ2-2	ASSPSTVGGELF
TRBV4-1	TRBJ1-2	ASSQEDRGYT
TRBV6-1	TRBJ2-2	ASSSPGRDTGELF
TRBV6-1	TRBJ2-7	ASSEGQTSDEQY
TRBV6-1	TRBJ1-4	ASSRGGTNEKLF
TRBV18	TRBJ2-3	ASSPNVEDTQY
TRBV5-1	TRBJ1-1	ASSTRGGDTEAF
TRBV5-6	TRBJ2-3	ASTRGGKPTDTQY
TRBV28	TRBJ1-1	ASSQQTGRYTEAF